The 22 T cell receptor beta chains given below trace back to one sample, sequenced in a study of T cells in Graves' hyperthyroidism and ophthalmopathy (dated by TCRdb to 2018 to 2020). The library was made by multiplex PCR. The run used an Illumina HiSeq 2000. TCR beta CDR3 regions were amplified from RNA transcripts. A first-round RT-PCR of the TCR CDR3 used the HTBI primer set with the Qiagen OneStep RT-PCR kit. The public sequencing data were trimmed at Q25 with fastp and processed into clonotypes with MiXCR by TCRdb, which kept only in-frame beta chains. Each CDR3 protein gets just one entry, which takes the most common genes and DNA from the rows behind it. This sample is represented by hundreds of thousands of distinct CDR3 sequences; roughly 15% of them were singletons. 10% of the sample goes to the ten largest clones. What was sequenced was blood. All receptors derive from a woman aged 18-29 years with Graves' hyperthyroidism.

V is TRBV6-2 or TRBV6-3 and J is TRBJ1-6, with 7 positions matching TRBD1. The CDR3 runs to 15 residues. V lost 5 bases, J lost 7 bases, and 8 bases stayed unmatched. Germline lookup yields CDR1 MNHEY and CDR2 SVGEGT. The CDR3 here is CASSRQGRGNSPLHF. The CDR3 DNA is TGTGCCAGCAGTCGACAGGGTCGAGGGAATTCACCCCTCCACTTT.

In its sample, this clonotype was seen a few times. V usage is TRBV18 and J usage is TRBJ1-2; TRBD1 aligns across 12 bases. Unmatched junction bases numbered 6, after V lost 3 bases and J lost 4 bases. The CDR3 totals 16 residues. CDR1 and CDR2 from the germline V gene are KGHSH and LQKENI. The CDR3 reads CASSPAGTGGSYGYTF. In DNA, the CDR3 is TGTGCCAGCTCACCTGCCGGGACAGGGGGCTCCTATGGCTACACCTTC.

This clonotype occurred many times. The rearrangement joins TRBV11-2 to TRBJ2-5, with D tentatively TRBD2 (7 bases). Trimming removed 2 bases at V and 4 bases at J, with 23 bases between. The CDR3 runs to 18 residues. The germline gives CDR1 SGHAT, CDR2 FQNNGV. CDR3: CASSLRGGYYEGGETQYF. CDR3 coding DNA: TGTGCCAGCAGCTTAAGGGGGGGATACTATGAAGGGGGAGAGACCCAGTACTTC. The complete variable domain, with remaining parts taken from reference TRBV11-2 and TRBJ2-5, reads EAGVAQSPRYKIIEKRQSVAFWCNPISGHATLYWYQQILGQGPKLLIQFQNNGVVDDSQLPKDRFSAERLKGVDSTLKIQPAKLEDSAVYLCASSLRGGYYEGGETQYFGPGTRLLVL.

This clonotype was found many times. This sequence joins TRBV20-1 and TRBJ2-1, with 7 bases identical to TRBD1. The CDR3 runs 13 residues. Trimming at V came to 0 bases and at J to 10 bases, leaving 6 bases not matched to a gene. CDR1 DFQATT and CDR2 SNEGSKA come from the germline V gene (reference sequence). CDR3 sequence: CSARDPQGDEQFF. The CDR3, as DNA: TGCAGTGCTAGAGATCCCCAGGGGGACGAGCAGTTCTTC.

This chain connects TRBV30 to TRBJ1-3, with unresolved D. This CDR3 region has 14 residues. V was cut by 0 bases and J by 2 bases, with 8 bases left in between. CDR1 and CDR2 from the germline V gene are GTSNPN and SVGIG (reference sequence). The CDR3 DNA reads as TGTGCCTGGAGTGTAGGACGGGCTGGAAACACCATATATTTT. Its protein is CAWSVGRAGNTIYF.

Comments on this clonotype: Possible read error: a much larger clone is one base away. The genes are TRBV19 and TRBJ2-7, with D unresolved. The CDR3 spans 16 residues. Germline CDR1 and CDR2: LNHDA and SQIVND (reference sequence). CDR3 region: CAGSIDGARVPYEQYF. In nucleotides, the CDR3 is TGTGCCGGTAGTATAGATGGAGCCCGAGTCCCCTACGAGCAGTACTTC.

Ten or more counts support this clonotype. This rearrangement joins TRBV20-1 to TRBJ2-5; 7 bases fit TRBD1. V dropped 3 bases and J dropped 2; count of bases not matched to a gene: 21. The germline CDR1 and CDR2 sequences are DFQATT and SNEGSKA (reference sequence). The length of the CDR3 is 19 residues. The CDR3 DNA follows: TGCAGTGCTAGGACGGGACAGCCCGTCCACCCCCGCAGGCAAGAGACCCAGTACTTC. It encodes CSARTGQPVHPRRQETQYF.

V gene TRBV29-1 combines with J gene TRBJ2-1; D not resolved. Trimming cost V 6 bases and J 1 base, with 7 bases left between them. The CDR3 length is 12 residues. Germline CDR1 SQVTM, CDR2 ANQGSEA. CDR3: CSVAPSYNEQFF. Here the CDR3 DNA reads TGCAGCGTGGCACCGTCCTACAATGAGCAGTTCTTC.

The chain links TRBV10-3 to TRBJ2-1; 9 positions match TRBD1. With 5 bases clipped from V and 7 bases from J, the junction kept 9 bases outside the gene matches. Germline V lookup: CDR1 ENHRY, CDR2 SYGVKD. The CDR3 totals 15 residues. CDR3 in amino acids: CAISRRGTGLNEQFF. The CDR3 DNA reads TGTGCCATCAGTCGCCGGGGGACAGGGTTGAATGAGCAGTTCTTC.

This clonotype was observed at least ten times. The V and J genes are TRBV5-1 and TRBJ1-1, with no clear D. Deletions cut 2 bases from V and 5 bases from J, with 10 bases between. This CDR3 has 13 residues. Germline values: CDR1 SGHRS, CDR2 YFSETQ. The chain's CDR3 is CASSLFGWTEAFF. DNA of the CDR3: TGCGCCAGCAGCTTATTTGGATGGACTGAAGCTTTCTTT.

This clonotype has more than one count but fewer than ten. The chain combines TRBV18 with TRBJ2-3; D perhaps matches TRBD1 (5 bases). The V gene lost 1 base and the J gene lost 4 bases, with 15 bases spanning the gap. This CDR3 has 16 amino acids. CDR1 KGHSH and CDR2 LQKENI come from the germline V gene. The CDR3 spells CASSPRTGKGPDTQYF. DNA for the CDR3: TGTGCCAGCTCACCACGAACTGGGAAGGGGCCAGATACGCAGTATTTT.

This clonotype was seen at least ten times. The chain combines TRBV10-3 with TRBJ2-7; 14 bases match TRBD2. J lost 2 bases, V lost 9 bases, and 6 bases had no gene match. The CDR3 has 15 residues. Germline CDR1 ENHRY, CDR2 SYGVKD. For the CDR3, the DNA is TGTGCCATTATGATGGGACTAGCGGGAGCCTACGAGCAGTACTTC. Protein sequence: CAIMMGLAGAYEQYF.

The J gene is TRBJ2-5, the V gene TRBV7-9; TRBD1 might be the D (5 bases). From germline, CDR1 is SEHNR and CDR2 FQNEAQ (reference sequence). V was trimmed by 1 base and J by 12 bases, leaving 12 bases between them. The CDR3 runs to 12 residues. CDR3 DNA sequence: TGTGCCAGCAGCTTAGTTCAAGGGGTGGAGTACTTC. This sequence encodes CASSLVQGVEYF.

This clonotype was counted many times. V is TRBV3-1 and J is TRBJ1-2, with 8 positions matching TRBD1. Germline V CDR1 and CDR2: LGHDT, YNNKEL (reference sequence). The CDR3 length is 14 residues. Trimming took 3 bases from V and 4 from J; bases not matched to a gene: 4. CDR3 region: CASSHQDRGYGYTF. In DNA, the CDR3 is TGTGCCAGCAGCCACCAAGACAGGGGCTATGGCTACACCTTC.

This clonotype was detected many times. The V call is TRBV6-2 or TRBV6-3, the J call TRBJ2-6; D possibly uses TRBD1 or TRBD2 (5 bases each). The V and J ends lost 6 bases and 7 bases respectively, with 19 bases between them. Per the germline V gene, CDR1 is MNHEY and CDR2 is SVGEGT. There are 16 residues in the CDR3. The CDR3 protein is CASSPWHPGAANVLTF. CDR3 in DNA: TGTGCCAGCAGCCCCTGGCATCCCGGGGCTGCCAACGTCCTGACTTTC.

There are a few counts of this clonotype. CDR3 amino acids: CASSLGLYFSGLSYNEQFF. The CDR3 DNA sequence: TGTGCCAGCAGCTTAGGCCTTTACTTTAGCGGATTATCGTACAATGAGCAGTTCTTC. The V gene is TRBV7-2, the J gene TRBJ2-1, with D possibly being TRBD2 (6 bases). This CDR3 comprises 19 residues. The germline V and J ends were trimmed by 1 base and 4 bases, with 23 bases remaining between them. From germline, CDR1 is SGHTA and CDR2 FQGNSA.

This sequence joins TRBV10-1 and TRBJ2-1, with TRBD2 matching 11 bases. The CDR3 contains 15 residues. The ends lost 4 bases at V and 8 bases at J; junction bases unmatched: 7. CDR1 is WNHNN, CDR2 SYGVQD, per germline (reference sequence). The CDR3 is CASSATGTSGYEQFF. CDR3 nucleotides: TGCGCCAGCAGTGCGACCGGGACTAGCGGCTATGAGCAGTTCTTC.

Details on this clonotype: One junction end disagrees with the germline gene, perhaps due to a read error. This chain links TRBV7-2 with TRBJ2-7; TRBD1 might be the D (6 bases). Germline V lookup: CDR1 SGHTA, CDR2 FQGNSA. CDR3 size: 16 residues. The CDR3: CASSSMDSLSAYERYF. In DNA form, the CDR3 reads TGTGCCAGCAGCTCCATGGACAGCCTTAGCGCCTACGAGCGGTACTTC.

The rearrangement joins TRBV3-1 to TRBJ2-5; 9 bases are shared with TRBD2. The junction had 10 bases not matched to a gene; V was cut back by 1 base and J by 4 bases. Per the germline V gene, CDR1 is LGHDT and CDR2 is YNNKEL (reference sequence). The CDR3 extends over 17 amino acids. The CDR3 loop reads CASSQAESGRFLETQYF. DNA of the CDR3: TGTGCCAGCAGCCAAGCCGAGAGCGGGAGGTTTTTAGAGACCCAGTACTTC.

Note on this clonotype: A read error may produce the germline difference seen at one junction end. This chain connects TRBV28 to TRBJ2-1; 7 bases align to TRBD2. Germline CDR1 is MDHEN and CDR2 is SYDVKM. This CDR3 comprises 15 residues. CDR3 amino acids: CASSLEREAYNKQFF. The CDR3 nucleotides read TGTGCCAGCAGTTTAGAGCGGGAAGCCTACAATAAGCAGTTCTTC.

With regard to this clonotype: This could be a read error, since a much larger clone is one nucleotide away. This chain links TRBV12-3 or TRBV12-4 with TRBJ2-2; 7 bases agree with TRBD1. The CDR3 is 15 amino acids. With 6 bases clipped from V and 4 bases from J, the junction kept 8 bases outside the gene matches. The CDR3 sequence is CASRDQTGRTGELFF. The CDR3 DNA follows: TGTGCCAGCAGAGATCAGACAGGGCGCACCGGGGAGCTGTTTTTT.

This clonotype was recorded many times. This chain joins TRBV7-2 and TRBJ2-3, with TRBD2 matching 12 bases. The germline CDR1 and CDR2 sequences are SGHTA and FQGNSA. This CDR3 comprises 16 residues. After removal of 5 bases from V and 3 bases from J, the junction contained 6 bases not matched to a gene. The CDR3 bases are TGTGCCAGCAGCCTGACCGGGACTAGCGGGACAGATACGCAGTATTTT. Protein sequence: CASSLTGTSGTDTQYF.